This T cell receptor (beta chain) came from a study of Graves' ophthalmopathy and Graves' hyperthyroidism. Study at large: Absence of ophthalmopathy within 18 months of follow-up defined stable hyperthyroidism.

Amplification of TCR beta CDR3 regions used RNA transcripts. Investigators did first-round RT-PCR with HTBI primers, then second-round multiplex PCR. TCRdb re-called the multiplex PCR reads through MiXCR, storing one row per CDR3 protein. The sample shows 450,000 to 600,000 distinct CDR3 sequences, about two fifths of them seen only once. Study conclusions and caveats: The blood repertoire also included most expanded thyroid clonotypes above 0.001 frequency.

This CDR3 spans 15 amino acids. Looked up from germline, CDR1 is SGHRS and CDR2 is YFSETQ. V was cut by 1 base and J by 5 bases, with 15 bases left in between. Enrollment excluded any patients with other autoimmune diseases, uncontrolled infections, pregnancy or lactation. Details on this clonotype: Its antigen is undetermined.

This TCR was sampled from an adult man with Graves' hyperthyroidism. The chain carries TRBV5-1 and TRBJ1-1, with D hard to call. The specimen sequenced was peripheral blood or thyroid tissue (not recorded which). CDR3 nucleotide sequence: TGCGCCAGCAGCTTGTCGGGCAGGCCCCTTACTGAAGCTTTCTTT. Translated: CASSLSGRPLTEAFF.